These 10 T cell receptor beta chains were all obtained from the same sample, sequenced in a study of CD8 T cells in ankylosing spondylitis. Findings of the study overall: A TCR beta motif made of several highly homologous variants seemed typical of ankylosing spondylitis blood.

Using its own MiXCR run on the 5' RACE reads, TCRdb lists one record per CDR3 protein. The data contain around 220,000 distinct CDR3 sequences, approximately 16% of them singletons. No antigen has been assigned to these receptors. Sample: blood, either unsorted or a sorted T cell fraction (not recorded which). These receptors came from a male donor with ankylosing spondylitis.

This clonotype has just a few counts. This rearrangement joins TRBV3-1 to TRBJ2-1; D ambiguous. Trimming took 5 bases from V and 9 from J, leaving 23 bases between them. The germline V gene encodes CDR1 LGHDT and CDR2 YNNKEL (reference sequence). The CDR3 length is 16 residues. CDR3 residues: CASSDQWLSSSGEQFF. CDR3 bases: TGTGCCAGCAGCGACCAGTGGTTATCATCCTCGGGTGAGCAGTTCTTC.

The chain joins TRBV2 to TRBJ2-7, with TRBD2 as a possible D gene (5 bases). The V and J ends lost 2 bases and 4 bases respectively, with 12 bases between them. This CDR3 has 14 residues. Germline loops: CDR1 SNHLY, CDR2 FYNNEI. CDR3 region: CASSELGGPYEQYF. The CDR3 DNA reads TGTGCCAGCAGTGAACTTGGCGGGCCGTACGAGCAGTACTTC.

J is TRBJ2-7 and V is TRBV25-1; 7 bases map to TRBD1. The germline gives CDR1 MGHDK, CDR2 SYGVNS. The CDR3 loop spans 13 amino acids. Unmatched junction bases numbered 6, after V lost 4 bases and J lost 6 bases. DNA for the CDR3: TGTGCCAGCAGTGGGGGACAGTTCGCCGAGCAGTACTTC. The encoded protein is CASSGGQFAEQYF.

In this sample, this clonotype turned up a few times. Written as DNA, the CDR3 is TGTGCCAGCAGCTTCGCGTGGGGCACTGAAGCTTTCTTT. Amino acids: CASSFAWGTEAFF. The chain couples TRBV7-3 to TRBJ1-1; no reliable D call. CDR1 SGHTA and CDR2 FQGTGA come from the germline V gene. V was clipped by 3 bases and J by 4 bases, with 9 bases between them. The length of the CDR3 is 13 residues. The full variable domain, in which reference TRBV7-3 and TRBJ1-1 provide the parts outside the CDR3, is GAGVSQTPSNKVTEKGKYVELRCDPISGHTALYWYRQSLGQGPEFLIYFQGTGAADDSGLPNDRFFAVRPEGSVSTLKIQRTERGDSAVYLCASSFAWGTEAFFGQGTRLTVV.

The chain combines TRBV5-6 with TRBJ1-2, with D uncertain. Trimming removed 0 bases from V and 7 bases from J, with 10 bases in between. CDR1 and CDR2 (germline): SGHDT, YYEEEE. This CDR3 region has 13 residues. Here the CDR3 DNA reads TGTGCCAGCAGCTTGGCTGAGCTAGGTGGCTACACCTTC. This sequence encodes CASSLAELGGYTF.

The rearrangement links TRBV6-4 to TRBJ2-3; D is perhaps TRBD1 (5 bases). From germline, CDR1 is MRHNA and CDR2 SNTAGT. CDR3 size: 13 residues. Trimming removed 0 bases at V and 6 bases at J, with 7 bases between. The CDR3 region has the DNA TGTGCCAGCAGTGACTCAAGGGGTGATACGCAGTATTTT. It yields the protein CASSDSRGDTQYF.

This sequence joins TRBV7-9 and TRBJ2-2; D is unresolved. Germline V gene lookup returns CDR1 SEHNR and CDR2 FQNEAQ (reference sequence). The CDR3 has 11 amino acids. With 11 bases removed from V and 7 bases from J, the gap between germline ends came to 11 bases. The CDR3 DNA sequence: TGTGCCGGATTAAAGGGCGGGGAGCTGTTTTTT. The encoded protein is CAGLKGGELFF.

This sequence joins TRBV4-1 and TRBJ2-7; no definite D call. The germline V gene encodes CDR1 MGHRA and CDR2 YSYEKL. The CDR3 is 13 residues long. Deletions cut 1 base from V and 6 bases from J, with 10 bases between. The CDR3 sequence is CASSQGEGFEQYF. CDR3 DNA: TGCGCCAGCAGCCAAGGAGAAGGGTTCGAGCAGTACTTC.

This chain links TRBV5-1 with TRBJ2-3; TRBD1 matches at 9 bases. This CDR3 has 14 residues. Losses at the gene ends were 2 bases for V and 4 bases for J; bases not matched to a gene: 2. Germline V gene sequence: CDR1 SGHRS, CDR2 YFSETQ. The CDR3 loop reads CASSFTGGSDTQYF. The CDR3 DNA sequence: TGCGCCAGCAGCTTTACAGGGGGCTCAGATACGCAGTATTTT.

V usage is TRBV28 and J usage is TRBJ2-2, with 8 bases that match TRBD2. V shed 5 bases and J 0 bases; nucleotides not matched to a gene: 8. Germline V gene data show CDR1 as MDHEN and CDR2 as SYDVKM. This CDR3 region has 17 residues. The CDR3 reads CASSPNELAANTGELFF. In DNA, the CDR3 is TGTGCCAGCAGTCCGAACGAACTAGCGGCGAACACCGGGGAGCTGTTTTTT.